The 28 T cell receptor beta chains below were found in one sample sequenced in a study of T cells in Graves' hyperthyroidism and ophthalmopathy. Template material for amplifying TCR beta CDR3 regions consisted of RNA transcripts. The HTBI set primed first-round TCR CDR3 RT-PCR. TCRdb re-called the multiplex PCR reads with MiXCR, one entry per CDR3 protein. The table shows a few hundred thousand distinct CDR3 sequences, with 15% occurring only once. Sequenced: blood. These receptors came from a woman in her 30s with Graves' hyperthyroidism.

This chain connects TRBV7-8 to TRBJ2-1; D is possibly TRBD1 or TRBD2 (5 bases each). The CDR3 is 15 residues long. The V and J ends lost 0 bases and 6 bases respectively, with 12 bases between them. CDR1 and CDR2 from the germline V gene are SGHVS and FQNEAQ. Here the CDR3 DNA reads TGTGCCAGCAGCTTAGCGTGGGGTGGGGGCAATGAGCAGTTCTTC. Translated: CASSLAWGGGNEQFF.

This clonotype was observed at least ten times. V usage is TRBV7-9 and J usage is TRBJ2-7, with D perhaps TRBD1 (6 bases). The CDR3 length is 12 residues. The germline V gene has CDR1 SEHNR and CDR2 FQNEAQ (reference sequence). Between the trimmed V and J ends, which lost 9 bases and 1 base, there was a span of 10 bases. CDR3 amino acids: CASSDRSYEQYF. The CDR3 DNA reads TGTGCCAGTTCGGACAGATCCTACGAGCAGTACTTC.

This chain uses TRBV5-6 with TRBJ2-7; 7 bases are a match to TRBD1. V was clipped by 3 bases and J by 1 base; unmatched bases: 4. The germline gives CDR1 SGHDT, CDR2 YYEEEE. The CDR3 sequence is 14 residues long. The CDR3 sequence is CASSSGQRSYEQYF. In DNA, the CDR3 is TGTGCCAGCAGCTCGGGACAGAGATCCTACGAGCAGTACTTC.

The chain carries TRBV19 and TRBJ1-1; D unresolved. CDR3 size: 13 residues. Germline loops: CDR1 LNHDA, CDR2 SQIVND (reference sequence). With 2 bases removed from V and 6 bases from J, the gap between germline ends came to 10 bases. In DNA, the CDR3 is TGTGCCAGTAGTATATTCGTCCAGTCTGAAGCTTTCTTT. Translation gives CASSIFVQSEAFF.

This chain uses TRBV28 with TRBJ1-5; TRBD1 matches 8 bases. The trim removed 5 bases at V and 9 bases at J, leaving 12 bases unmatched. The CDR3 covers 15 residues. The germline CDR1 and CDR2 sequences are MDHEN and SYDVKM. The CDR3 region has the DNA TGTGCCAGCAGTCCCGGACAGGGAGAGGATCGGCCCCAGCATTTT. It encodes CASSPGQGEDRPQHF. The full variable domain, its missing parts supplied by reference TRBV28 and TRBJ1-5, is DVKVTQSSRYLVKRTGEKVFLECVQDMDHENMFWYRQDPGLGLRLIYFSYDVKMKEKGDIPEGYSVSREKKERFSLILESASTNQTSMYLCASSPGQGEDRPQHFGDGTRLSIL.

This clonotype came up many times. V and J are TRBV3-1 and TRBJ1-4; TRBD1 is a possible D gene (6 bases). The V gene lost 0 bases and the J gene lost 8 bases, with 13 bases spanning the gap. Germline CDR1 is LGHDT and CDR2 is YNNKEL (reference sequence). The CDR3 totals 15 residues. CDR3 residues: CASSQEQGLREKLFF. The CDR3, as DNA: TGTGCCAGCAGCCAAGAACAGGGCTTGCGGGAAAAACTGTTTTTT.

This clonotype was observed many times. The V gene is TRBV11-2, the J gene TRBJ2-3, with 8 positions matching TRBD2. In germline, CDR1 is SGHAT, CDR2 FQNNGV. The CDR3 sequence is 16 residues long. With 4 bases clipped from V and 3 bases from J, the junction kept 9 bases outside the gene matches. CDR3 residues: CASSSNGGRRTDTQYF. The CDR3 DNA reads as TGTGCCAGCAGCTCAAACGGCGGGAGGAGAACAGATACGCAGTATTTT.

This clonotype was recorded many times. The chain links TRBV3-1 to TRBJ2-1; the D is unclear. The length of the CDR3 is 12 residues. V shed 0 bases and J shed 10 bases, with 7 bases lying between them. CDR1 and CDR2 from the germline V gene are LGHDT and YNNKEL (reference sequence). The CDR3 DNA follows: TGTGCCAGCAGCCAAGATTTGGCCGAGCAGTTCTTC. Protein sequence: CASSQDLAEQFF.

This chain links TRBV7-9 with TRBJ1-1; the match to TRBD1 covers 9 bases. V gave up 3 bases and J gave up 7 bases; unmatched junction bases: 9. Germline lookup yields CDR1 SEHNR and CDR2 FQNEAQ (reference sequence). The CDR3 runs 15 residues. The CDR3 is CASSLGQGLGSEAFF. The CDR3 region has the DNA TGTGCCAGCAGCTTGGGACAGGGTCTAGGGAGTGAAGCTTTCTTT.

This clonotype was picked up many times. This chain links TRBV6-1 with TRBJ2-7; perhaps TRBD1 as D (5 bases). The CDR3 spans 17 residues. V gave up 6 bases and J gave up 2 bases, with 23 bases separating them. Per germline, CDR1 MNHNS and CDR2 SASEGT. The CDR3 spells CASRRTNRISGPYEQYF. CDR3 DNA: TGTGCCAGCAGGCGAACAAACAGGATCTCAGGCCCCTACGAGCAGTACTTC.

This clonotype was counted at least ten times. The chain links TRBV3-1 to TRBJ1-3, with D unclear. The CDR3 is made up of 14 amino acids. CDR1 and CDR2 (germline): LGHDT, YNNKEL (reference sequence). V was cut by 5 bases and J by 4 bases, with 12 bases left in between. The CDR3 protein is CASSFGREGNTIYF. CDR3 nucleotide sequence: TGTGCCAGCAGCTTTGGACGGGAAGGAAACACCATATATTTT.

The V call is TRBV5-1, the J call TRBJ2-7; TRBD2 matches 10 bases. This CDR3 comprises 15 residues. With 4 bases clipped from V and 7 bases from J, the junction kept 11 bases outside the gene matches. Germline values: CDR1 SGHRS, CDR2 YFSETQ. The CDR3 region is CASSDRTSGGAEQYF. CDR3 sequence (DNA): TGCGCCAGCAGCGACCGGACTAGCGGTGGCGCTGAGCAGTACTTC.

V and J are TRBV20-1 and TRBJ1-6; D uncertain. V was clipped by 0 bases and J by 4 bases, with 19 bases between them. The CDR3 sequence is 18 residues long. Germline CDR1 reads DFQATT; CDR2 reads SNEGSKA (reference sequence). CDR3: CSARDPRYTGHYNSPLHF. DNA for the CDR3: TGCAGTGCTAGAGACCCCCGCTATACCGGGCATTATAATTCACCCCTCCACTTT.

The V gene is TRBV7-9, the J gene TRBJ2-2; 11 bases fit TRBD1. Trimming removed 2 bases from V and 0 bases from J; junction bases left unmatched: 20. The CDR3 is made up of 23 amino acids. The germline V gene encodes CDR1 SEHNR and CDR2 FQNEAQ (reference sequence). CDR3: CASSLRKYAVRWGQGANTGELFF. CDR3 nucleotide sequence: TGTGCCAGCAGCTTAAGAAAGTATGCCGTTCGTTGGGGACAGGGGGCGAACACCGGGGAGCTGTTTTTT. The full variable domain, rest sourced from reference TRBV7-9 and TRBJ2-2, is DTGVSQNPRHKITKRGQNVTFRCDPISEHNRLYWYRQTLGQGPEFLTYFQNEAQLEKSRLLSDRFSAERPKGSFSTLEIQRTEQGDSAMYLCASSLRKYAVRWGQGANTGELFFGEGSRLTVL.

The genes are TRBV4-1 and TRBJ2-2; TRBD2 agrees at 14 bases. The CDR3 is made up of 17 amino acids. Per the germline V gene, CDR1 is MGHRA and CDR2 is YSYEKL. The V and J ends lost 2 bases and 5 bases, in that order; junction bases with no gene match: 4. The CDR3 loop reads CASSQQGLAGGTGELFF. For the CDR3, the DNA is TGCGCCAGCAGCCAACAAGGACTAGCGGGAGGAACCGGGGAGCTGTTTTTT.

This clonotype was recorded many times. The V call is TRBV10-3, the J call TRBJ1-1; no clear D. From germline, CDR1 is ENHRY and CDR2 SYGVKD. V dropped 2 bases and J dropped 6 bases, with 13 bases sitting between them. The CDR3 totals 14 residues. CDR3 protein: CAISEGLGGAEAFF. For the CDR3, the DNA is TGTGCCATCAGTGAGGGACTCGGAGGCGCTGAAGCTTTCTTT.

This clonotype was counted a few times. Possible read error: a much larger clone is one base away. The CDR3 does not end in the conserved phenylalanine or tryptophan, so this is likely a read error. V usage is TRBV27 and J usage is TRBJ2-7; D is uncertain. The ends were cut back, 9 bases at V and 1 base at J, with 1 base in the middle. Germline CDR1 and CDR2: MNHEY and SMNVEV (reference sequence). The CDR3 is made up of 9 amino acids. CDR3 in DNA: TGTGCCAGGTCCTACGAGCAGTACCTC. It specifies CARSYEQYL.

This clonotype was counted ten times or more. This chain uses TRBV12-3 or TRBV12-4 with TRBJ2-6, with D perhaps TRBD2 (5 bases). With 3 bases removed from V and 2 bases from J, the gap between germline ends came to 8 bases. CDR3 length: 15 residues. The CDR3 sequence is CASSFGGTGANVLTF. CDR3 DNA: TGTGCCAGCAGTTTTGGAGGAACTGGGGCCAACGTCCTGACTTTC.

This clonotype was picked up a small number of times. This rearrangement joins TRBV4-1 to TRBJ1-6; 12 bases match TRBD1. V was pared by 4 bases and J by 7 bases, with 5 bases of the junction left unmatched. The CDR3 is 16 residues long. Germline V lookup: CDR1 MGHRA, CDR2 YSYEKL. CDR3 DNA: TGCGCCAGCAGCCTTTCCGGGACAGGGGGCAATTCACCCCTCCACTTT. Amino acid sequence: CASSLSGTGGNSPLHF.

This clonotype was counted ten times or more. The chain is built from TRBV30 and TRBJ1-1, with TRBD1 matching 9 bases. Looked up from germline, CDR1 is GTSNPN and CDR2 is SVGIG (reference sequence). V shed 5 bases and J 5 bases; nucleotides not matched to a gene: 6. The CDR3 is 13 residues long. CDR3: CAWGQGKRTEAFF. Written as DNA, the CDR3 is TGTGCCTGGGGACAGGGGAAGAGGACTGAAGCTTTCTTT. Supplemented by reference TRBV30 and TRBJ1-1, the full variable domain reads SQTIHQWPATLVQPVGSPLSLECTVEGTSNPNLYWYRQAAGRGLQLLFYSVGIGQISSEVPQNLSASRPQDRQFILSSKKLLLSDSGFYLCAWGQGKRTEAFFGQGTRLTVV.

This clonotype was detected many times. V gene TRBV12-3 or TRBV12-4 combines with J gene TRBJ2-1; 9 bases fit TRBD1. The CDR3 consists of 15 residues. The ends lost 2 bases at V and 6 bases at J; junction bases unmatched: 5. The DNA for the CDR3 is TGTGCCAGCAGTTTAACCGGGACAGGGATCAATGAGCAGTTCTTC. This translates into CASSLTGTGINEQFF.

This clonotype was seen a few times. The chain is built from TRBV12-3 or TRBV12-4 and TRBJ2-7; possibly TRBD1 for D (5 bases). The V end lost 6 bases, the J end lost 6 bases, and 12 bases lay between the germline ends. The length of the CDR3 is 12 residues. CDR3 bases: TGTGCCAGCAGCATGACAGTGAGCGAGCAGTACTTC. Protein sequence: CASSMTVSEQYF.

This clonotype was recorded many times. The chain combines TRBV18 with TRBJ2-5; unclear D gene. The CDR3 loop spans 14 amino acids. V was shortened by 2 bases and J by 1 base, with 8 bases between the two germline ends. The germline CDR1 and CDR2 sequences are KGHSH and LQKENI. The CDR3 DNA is TGTGCCAGCTCACCAGAGGACCTCCAAGAGACCCAGTACTTC. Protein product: CASSPEDLQETQYF. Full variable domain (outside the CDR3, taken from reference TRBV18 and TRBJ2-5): NAGVMQNPRHLVRRRGQEARLRCSPMKGHSHVYWYRQLPEEGLKFMVYLQKENIIDESGMPKERFSAEFPKEGPSILRIQQVVRGDSAAYFCASSPEDLQETQYFGPGTRLLVL.

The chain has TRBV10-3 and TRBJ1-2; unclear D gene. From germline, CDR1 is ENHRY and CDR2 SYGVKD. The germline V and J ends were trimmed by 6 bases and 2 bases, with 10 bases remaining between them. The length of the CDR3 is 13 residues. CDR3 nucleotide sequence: TGTGCCATCAGGCCCGAATTCAACTATGGCTACACCTTC. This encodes CAIRPEFNYGYTF.

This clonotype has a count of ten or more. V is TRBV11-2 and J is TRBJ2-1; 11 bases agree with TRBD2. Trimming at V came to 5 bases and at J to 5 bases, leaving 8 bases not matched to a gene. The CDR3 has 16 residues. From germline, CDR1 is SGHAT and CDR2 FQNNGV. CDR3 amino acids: CASSPLSGRGNNEQFF. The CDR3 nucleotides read TGTGCCAGCAGCCCGCTTAGCGGGAGGGGAAACAATGAGCAGTTCTTC.

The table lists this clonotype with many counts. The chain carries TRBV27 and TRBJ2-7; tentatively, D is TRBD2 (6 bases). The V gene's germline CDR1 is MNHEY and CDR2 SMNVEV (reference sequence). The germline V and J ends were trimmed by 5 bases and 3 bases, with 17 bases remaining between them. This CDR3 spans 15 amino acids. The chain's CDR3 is CASSPLGGGHYEQYF. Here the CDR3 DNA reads TGTGCCAGCAGTCCGTTGGGCGGAGGGCACTACGAGCAGTACTTC.

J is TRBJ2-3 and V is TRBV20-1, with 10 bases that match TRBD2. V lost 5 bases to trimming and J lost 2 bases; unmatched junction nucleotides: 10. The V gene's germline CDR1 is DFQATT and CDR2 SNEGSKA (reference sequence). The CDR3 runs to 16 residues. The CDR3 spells CSASRASGRPTDTQYF. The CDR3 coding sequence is TGCAGTGCTTCTCGAGCTAGCGGGAGACCCACAGATACGCAGTATTTT.

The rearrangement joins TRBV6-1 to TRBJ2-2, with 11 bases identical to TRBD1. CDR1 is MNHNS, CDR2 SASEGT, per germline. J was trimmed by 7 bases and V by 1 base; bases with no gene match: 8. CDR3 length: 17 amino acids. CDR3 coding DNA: TGTGCCAGCAGTGAAGGGGACGGGACAGGGGGTGTCGGGGAGCTGTTTTTT. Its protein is CASSEGDGTGGVGELFF.